This T cell receptor (beta chain) was documented in a study of siplizumab effects on memory and regulatory T cells (dated by TCRdb to about 2019). Looking at the study overall: The effect of the anti-CD2 antibody siplizumab on alloreactive T-cell subsets was examined in allogeneic mixed lymphocyte reactions constructed from human PBMCs. Broad study findings and their caveats: A naive or memory phenotype could not be assigned to roughly 75-95% of proliferating CD4+ or CD8+ clones. The cumulative frequency of alloreactive sequences traceable to unstimulated CD4+ memory T cells was significantly reduced by siplizumab. Unstimulated naive T cells appeared more diverse than memory T cells, and naive cells seemed to contribute substantially to the alloresponse. Among mappable alloreactive CD4+ clones, an average Treg-derived fraction of about 70% was observed with siplizumab, compared with 26.9% in control reactions. Because sequences below about 10^-5 frequency were poorly captured, only a minor fraction of alloreactive clones could be mapped to unstimulated subsets. No functional confirmation was obtained for the suppressive function of proliferating Tregs from siplizumab cultures.

TCRbeta CDR3 sequencing was performed on sorted unstimulated T cells and on proliferating T cells recovered from mixed lymphocyte reactions. Fresh whole blood from about eleven HLA-typed healthy donors served as the source for isolating PBMCs. Libraries were made using the immunoSEQ multiplex PCR assay. Roughly 9.8 x 10^4 TCR templates per sample were assayed on the deep sequencing platform. Genomic DNA extracted from sorted T cells was used for TCRbeta CDR3 sequencing. The original methods were these. Clonal analysis of TCRbeta CDR3 data was done in the R programming language. Unstimulated samples were compared with post-reaction CFSE-low samples to define alloreactive CD4+ and CD8+ clones. Regulatory or non-regulatory origin of alloreactive CD4+ clones was assigned by matching sequences to the sorted unstimulated Treg and non-Treg repertoires. Here the immuneACCESS table is served through TCRdb, limited to in-frame sequences with V and J called. Missing clones are a known gap in these copies; in checked studies unresolved V genes cover under half, and the rest lacks a known reason. That table furnishes V, J and clone size, whereas the DNA furnished D and trimming. In this sample the table shows some 100,000 clones, more than 90% of which occur a single time. The top ten clones comprise roughly 2.6% of the sample.

CDR1 and CDR2, looked up from the germline V gene, are SGHVS and FQNEAQ. V is reduced by 1 base and J by 6 bases, leaving a spacing of 10 bases between them. Its CDR3 holds 14 amino acids, cysteine through phenylalanine. Kept here is only the CDR3 DNA, which spans 42 bases and is read in frame from base 1. Comment on this clone: The antigen it recognizes is unknown. Base-call qualities are not available, and no considerably larger clone is one nucleotide away.

The receptor was derived from a human donor in good health. Some clones in this sample may be carry-over from other donors' samples. Recombination joined TRBV7-8 with TRBJ2-1, with the identity of the D gene unclear. Sequences were obtained from CD4+ T cells sorted from blood. The CDR3 region: CASSLEVYSNEQFF. The DNA sequence reads TGTGCCAGCAGCTTAGAGGTCTACTCCAATGAGCAGTTCTTC.